Following are 2 T cell receptor beta chains from one sample sequenced in a study of blood T cell repertoires in COVID-19. The protocol was immunoSEQ multiplex PCR, while the TCRdb copy is restricted to in-frame clones and leaves out a portion. Of 250,000 to 400,000 clones listed, 90% are singletons. Sequencing input: peripheral blood. Receptors originate from a woman aged 30 to 39 with COVID-19, enrolled during active disease.

J is TRBJ2-3 and V is TRBV11-2; D not resolved. V lost 1 base and J 0 bases, leaving 8 bases between the germline ends. Germline loops: CDR1 SGHAT, CDR2 FQNNGV. This CDR3 has 15 amino acids. CDR3 DNA sequence: TGTGCCAGCAGCTTAGCGGGTTCTAGCACAGATACGCAGTATTTT. Protein product: CASSLAGSSTDTQYF.

The rearrangement uses TRBV19 and TRBJ2-2; 12 bases fit TRBD1. CDR1 is LNHDA, CDR2 SQIVND, per germline (reference sequence). The CDR3 extends over 14 amino acids. V was pared by 10 bases and J by 5 bases, with 5 bases of the junction left unmatched. In DNA, the CDR3 is TGTGCCACCTCGGGACAGGGGGCGACCGGGGAGCTGTTTTTT. Its translation is CATSGQGATGELFF.